The 11 T cell receptor beta chains presented below share a single source sample, sequenced in a study of blood T cell repertoires in COVID-19. Produced via immunoSEQ multiplex PCR; TCRdb's table is partial and in-frame only. The table lists around 120,000 clones, roughly 88% of them singletons. Material: peripheral blood. The origin of the receptors is a man between 50 and 59 years old with acute or convalescent COVID-19.

The genes are TRBV7-9 and TRBJ2-7; 14 bases line up with TRBD2. V was clipped by 3 bases and J by 4 bases; unmatched bases: 2. The CDR3 covers 15 residues. In germline, CDR1 is SEHNR, CDR2 FQNEAQ (reference sequence). The CDR3 DNA reads TGTGCCAGCAGCTTTCGACTAGCGGGAGGGTACGAGCAGTACTTC. This sequence encodes CASSFRLAGGYEQYF. The full variable domain, with the rest looked up from reference TRBV7-9 and TRBJ2-7, is DTGVSQNPRHKITKRGQNVTFRCDPISEHNRLYWYRQTLGQGPEFLTYFQNEAQLEKSRLLSDRFSAERPKGSFSTLEIQRTEQGDSAMYLCASSFRLAGGYEQYFGPGTRLTVT.

CDR3 amino acids: CATTSGRNEQFF. The CDR3 DNA sequence: TGTGCTACCACTAGCGGGAGAAATGAGCAGTTCTTC. The rearrangement links TRBV10-3 to TRBJ2-1, with 11 positions matching TRBD2. The CDR3 is 12 amino acids. Germline V gene data show CDR1 as ENHRY and CDR2 as SYGVKD.

This chain uses TRBV7-2 with TRBJ2-2; 14 bases fit TRBD2. V lost 4 bases, J lost 7 bases, and 5 bases stayed unmatched. The V gene's germline CDR1 is SGHTA and CDR2 FQGNSA. The CDR3 loop spans 16 amino acids. As DNA, the CDR3 is TGTGCCAGCAGCTACCCGGGACTAGCGGGAGTCGGGGAGCTGTTTTTT. Translation gives CASSYPGLAGVGELFF. Together with reference TRBV7-2 and TRBJ2-2, the CDR3 gives the full variable domain: GAGVSQSPSNKVTEKGKDVELRCDPISGHTALYWYRQSLGQGLEFLIYFQGNSAPDKSGLPSDRFSAERTGGSVSTLTIQRTQQEDSAVYLCASSYPGLAGVGELFFGEGSRLTVL.

The chain employs TRBV6-5 and TRBJ1-6, with a possible D match to TRBD1 (6 bases). V shed 5 bases and J shed 7 bases, with 15 bases lying between them. The length of the CDR3 is 15 residues. Looked up from germline, CDR1 is MNHEY and CDR2 is SVGAGI. The DNA for the CDR3 is TGTGCCAGCAGTACCCCACAGGGATCCAATTCACCCCTCCACTTT. This translates into CASSTPQGSNSPLHF.

The rearrangement uses TRBV12-5 and TRBJ2-3; TRBD1 is a possible D gene (7 bases). This CDR3 contains 16 residues. V was pared by 5 bases and J by 5 bases, with 20 bases between. The germline CDR1 and CDR2 sequences are LGHNT and FRNRAP. CDR3 bases: TGTGCTAGTGGTATAGGAACAGGGACAGCGGGAGATACGCAGTATTTT. Its translation: CASGIGTGTAGDTQYF.

This clone showed up just once. The chain couples TRBV24-1 to TRBJ2-7; maybe TRBD1 (7 bases). V was shortened by 3 bases and J by 3 bases, with 17 bases between the two germline ends. In germline, CDR1 is KGHDR, CDR2 SFDVKD. This CDR3 region has 16 residues. Here the CDR3 reads CATSDAGQRKIYEQYF. Written as DNA, the CDR3 is TGTGCCACCAGTGATGCGGGACAGAGAAAAATCTACGAGCAGTACTTC.

The chain combines TRBV28 with TRBJ1-5; the match to TRBD1 covers 7 bases. Per germline, CDR1 MDHEN and CDR2 SYDVKM. The V gene end was trimmed by 2 bases and the J gene end by 2 bases; junction bases not matched to a gene: 0. This CDR3 is built from 14 residues. CDR3 loop: CASSLGQGNQPQHF. In DNA form, the CDR3 reads TGTGCCAGCAGTTTAGGACAGGGCAATCAGCCCCAGCATTTT.

The genes are TRBV27 and TRBJ1-6, with D maybe TRBD1 (5 bases). CDR1 MNHEY and CDR2 SMNVEV come from the germline V gene (reference sequence). The CDR3 is 12 amino acids. V lost 8 bases and J lost 11, with 13 bases in between. This CDR3 is CASRGYRPPLHF. CDR3 in DNA: TGTGCCAGCCGGGGGTACCGGCCACCCCTCCACTTT.

The J gene is TRBJ1-1, the V gene TRBV2; a weak D match, TRBD1 (5 bases). The CDR3 totals 14 residues. V lost 7 bases and J lost 1, with 13 bases in between. Germline CDR1 reads SNHLY; CDR2 reads FYNNEI. The CDR3 sequence is CASNPTGGNTEAFF. The CDR3 region has the DNA TGTGCCAGCAACCCCACGGGGGGGAACACTGAAGCTTTCTTT.

The chain links TRBV19 to TRBJ1-1; D ambiguous. V lost 7 bases and J 5 bases, leaving 17 bases between the germline ends. The CDR3 covers 14 residues. CDR1 LNHDA and CDR2 SQIVND come from the germline V gene (reference sequence). The CDR3 is CASKTLAGRTEAFF. The DNA for the CDR3 is TGTGCCAGTAAAACACTGGCGGGTCGGACTGAAGCTTTCTTT.

The sample holds a few counts of this clone. The DNA of the CDR3 is TGTGCCACCAGCAGATGGACAGGCGGGACTGATGAAGCTTTCTTT. It is translated as CATSRWTGGTDEAFF. J is TRBJ1-1 and V is TRBV15; 7 nucleotides agree with TRBD1. Germline loops: CDR1 LNHNV, CDR2 YYDKDF (reference sequence). The CDR3 runs to 15 residues. V shed 2 bases, J shed 7 bases, and the junction held 10 bases outside the gene matches.